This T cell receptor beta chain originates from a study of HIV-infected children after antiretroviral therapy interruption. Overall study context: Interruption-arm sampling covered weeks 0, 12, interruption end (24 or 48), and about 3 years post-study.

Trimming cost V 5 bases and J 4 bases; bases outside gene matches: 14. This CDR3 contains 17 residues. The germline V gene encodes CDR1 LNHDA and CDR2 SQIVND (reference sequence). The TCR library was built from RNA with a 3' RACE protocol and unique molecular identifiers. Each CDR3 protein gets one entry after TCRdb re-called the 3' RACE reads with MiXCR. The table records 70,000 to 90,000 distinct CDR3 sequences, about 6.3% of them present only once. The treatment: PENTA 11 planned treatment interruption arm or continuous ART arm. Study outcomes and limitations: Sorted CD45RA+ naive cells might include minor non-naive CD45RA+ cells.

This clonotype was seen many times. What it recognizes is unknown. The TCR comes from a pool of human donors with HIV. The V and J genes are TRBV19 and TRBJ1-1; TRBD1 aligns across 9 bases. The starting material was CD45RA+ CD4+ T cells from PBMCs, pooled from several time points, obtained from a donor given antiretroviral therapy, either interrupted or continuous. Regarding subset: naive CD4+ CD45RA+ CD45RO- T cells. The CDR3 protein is CASSYRGLTEVSTEAFF. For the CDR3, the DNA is TGTGCCAGTAGTTACAGGGGGCTGACAGAAGTGTCCACTGAAGCTTTCTTT.